This T cell receptor (beta chain) was sequenced during a study of T cell changes during pregnancy in multiple sclerosis. Looked up from germline, CDR1 is ENHRY and CDR2 is SYGVKD. Trimming took 3 bases from V and 6 from J, leaving 11 bases between them. This CDR3 is built from 13 residues. Repertoires were generated with immunoSEQ multiplex PCR, while TCRdb's copy carries only in-frame clones and drops some. The profile shows about 93,000 clones, 85% to 95% of them singletons. The input for sequencing was peripheral blood, taken after pregnancy. The clonotype originates from a female donor with multiple sclerosis, enrolled in a pregnancy study. The V call is TRBV10-3, the J call TRBJ1-2; D is perhaps TRBD1 (6 bases). The CDR3 sequence is CAISERGSDGYTF. The CDR3 bases are TGTGCCATCAGTGAAAGGGGGTCGGATGGCTACACCTTC.